The 8 T cell receptor beta chains given below trace back to one sample, sequenced in a study of shared clonotypes between healthy human individuals. Clones were read by immunoSEQ multiplex PCR, and TCRdb kept only the in-frame ones, dropping some. The sample shows about 600,000 clones, roughly 97% of them seen only once. The sequenced material came from naive CD4+ T cells sorted from blood. This sample's subset: CD45RA+ positively selected. The source is a woman aged 30 to 39 in good health.

This sequence joins TRBV27 and TRBJ1-1, with unresolved D. Germline V gives CDR1 MNHEY, CDR2 SMNVEV (reference sequence). V dropped 6 bases and J dropped 2 bases, with 10 bases sitting between them. The CDR3 runs to 13 residues. CDR3 amino acids: CASSRTGNTEAFF. For the CDR3, the DNA is TGTGCCAGCAGCAGAACTGGTAACACTGAAGCTTTCTTT.

This rearrangement joins TRBV27 to TRBJ2-5; D may be TRBD1 (5 bases). The CDR3 extends over 15 amino acids. CDR1 and CDR2 (germline): MNHEY, SMNVEV (reference sequence). V lost 6 bases, J lost 1 base, and 15 bases lay in between. CDR3 residues: CASRQLAGIQETQYF. For the CDR3, the DNA is TGTGCCAGCAGACAATTGGCAGGGATCCAAGAGACCCAGTACTTC.

This clone was seen only once. The V and J genes are TRBV2 and TRBJ2-1; 8 nucleotides match TRBD1. V dropped 7 bases and J dropped 0; count of bases not matched to a gene: 8. The CDR3 is 16 amino acids. The germline V gene encodes CDR1 SNHLY and CDR2 FYNNEI. CDR3: CASKLTGTGSYNEQFF. CDR3 DNA: TGTGCCAGCAAACTTACCGGGACAGGCTCCTACAATGAGCAGTTCTTC.

The rearrangement links TRBV10-3 to TRBJ2-1; unclear D gene. The V end lost 10 bases, the J end lost 8 bases, and 18 bases lay between the germline ends. In germline, CDR1 is ENHRY, CDR2 SYGVKD. This CDR3 contains 13 residues. The CDR3 reads CATRTGAWDEQFF. The CDR3, as DNA: TGTGCCACCCGCACGGGCGCTTGGGATGAGCAGTTCTTC.

A word on this clone: This sample includes further DNA sequences coding for the same CDR3. The V and J genes are TRBV7-2 and TRBJ2-5; no clear D. Deletions cut 2 bases from V and 5 bases from J, with 9 bases between. Germline CDR1 and CDR2: SGHTA and FQGNSA. CDR3 size: 13 residues. The CDR3 loop is CASSLRPAETQYF. The CDR3, as DNA: TGTGCCAGCAGCTTACGGCCCGCGGAGACCCAGTACTTC.

The V and J genes are TRBV28 and TRBJ1-1; D perhaps matches TRBD1 (6 bases). From germline, CDR1 is MDHEN and CDR2 SYDVKM. The CDR3 is made up of 16 amino acids. V was clipped by 2 bases and J by 0 bases, with 13 bases between them. CDR3 sequence reads: CASSLGGTRMNTEAFF. CDR3 bases: TGTGCCAGCAGTTTAGGTGGGACAAGAATGAACACTGAAGCTTTCTTT. Combining the CDR3 with reference TRBV28 and TRBJ1-1 gives the whole variable domain DVKVTQSSRYLVKRTGEKVFLECVQDMDHENMFWYRQDPGLGLRLIYFSYDVKMKEKGDIPEGYSVSREKKERFSLILESASTNQTSMYLCASSLGGTRMNTEAFFGQGTRLTVV.

This clone was counted a single time. The J gene is TRBJ2-3, the V gene TRBV29-1, with D unresolved. V was clipped by 3 bases and J by 4 bases, with 8 bases between them. This CDR3 spans 12 amino acids. Germline-derived CDR1 and CDR2 are SQVTM and ANQGSEA. CDR3 residues: CSVDEPADTQYF. For the CDR3, the DNA is TGCAGCGTTGATGAGCCGGCAGATACGCAGTATTTT.

The gene calls are TRBV7-3 and TRBJ2-3, with 10 bases that match TRBD1. The CDR3 length is 15 residues. Per the germline V gene, CDR1 is SGHTA and CDR2 is FQGTGA. The V segment lost 0 bases and the J segment 7 bases; nucleotides outside the gene matches: 4. DNA of the CDR3: TGTGCCAGCAGCTTAACCAGGACAGGGGGTCATACGCAGTATTTT. Residues: CASSLTRTGGHTQYF.